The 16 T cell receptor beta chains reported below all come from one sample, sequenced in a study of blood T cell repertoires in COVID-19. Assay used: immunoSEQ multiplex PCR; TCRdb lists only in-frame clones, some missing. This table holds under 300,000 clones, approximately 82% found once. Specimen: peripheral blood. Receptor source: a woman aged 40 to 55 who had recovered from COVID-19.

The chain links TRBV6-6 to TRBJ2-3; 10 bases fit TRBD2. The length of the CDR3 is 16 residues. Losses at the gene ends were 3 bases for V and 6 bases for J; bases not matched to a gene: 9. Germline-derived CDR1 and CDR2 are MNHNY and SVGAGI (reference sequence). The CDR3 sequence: CASSYPAGGPGDTQYF. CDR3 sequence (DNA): TGTGCCAGCAGTTATCCAGCGGGGGGGCCGGGGGATACGCAGTATTTT.

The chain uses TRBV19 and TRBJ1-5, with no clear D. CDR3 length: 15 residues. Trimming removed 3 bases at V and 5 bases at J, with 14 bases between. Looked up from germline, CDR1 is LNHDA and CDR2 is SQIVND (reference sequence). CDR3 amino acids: CASSISGFGDQPQHF. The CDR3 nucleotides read TGTGCCAGTAGTATTTCGGGGTTTGGAGATCAGCCCCAGCATTTT.

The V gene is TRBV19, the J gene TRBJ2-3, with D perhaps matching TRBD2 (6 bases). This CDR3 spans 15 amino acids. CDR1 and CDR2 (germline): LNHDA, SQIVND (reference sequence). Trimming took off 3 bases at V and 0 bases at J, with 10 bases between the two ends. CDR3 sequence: CASSIGGTSTDTQYF. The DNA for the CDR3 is TGTGCCAGTAGTATCGGGGGAACTAGCACAGATACGCAGTATTTT.

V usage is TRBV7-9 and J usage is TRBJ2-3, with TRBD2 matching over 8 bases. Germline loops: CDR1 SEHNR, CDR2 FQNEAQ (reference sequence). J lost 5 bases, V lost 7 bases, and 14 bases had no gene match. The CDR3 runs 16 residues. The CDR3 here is CASTLRAGGSLDTQYF. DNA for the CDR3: TGTGCCAGCACCCTTAGGGCGGGGGGCTCTCTAGATACGCAGTATTTT.

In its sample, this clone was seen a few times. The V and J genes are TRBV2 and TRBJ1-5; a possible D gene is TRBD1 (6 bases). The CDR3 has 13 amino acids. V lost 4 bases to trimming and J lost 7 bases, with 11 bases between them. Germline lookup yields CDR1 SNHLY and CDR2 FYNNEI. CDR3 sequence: CASSVGAEQPQHF. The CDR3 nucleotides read TGTGCCAGCAGTGTGGGGGCTGAGCAGCCCCAGCATTTT.

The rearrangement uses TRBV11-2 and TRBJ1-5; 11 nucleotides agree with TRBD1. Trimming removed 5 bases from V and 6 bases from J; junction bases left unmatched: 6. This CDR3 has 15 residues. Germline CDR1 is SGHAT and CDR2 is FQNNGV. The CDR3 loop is CASSEGQGEIQPQHF. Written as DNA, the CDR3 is TGTGCCAGCAGCGAGGGACAGGGGGAAATTCAGCCCCAGCATTTT.

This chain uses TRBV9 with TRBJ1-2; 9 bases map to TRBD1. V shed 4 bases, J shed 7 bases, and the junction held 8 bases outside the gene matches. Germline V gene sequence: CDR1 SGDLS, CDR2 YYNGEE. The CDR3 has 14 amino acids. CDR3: CASSPTGQGFGYTF. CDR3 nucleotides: TGTGCCAGCAGCCCCACAGGACAGGGGTTTGGCTACACCTTC.

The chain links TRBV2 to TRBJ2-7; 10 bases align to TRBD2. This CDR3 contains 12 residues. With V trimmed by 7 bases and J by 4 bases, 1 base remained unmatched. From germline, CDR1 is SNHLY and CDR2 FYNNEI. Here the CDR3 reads CASKLAGYEQYF. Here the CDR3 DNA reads TGTGCCAGCAAACTAGCGGGGTACGAGCAGTACTTC.

CDR3 DNA: TGTGCCAGCAGCTTGGACGGACTTACAGAGAGCTACGAGCAGTACTTC. Protein product: CASSLDGLTESYEQYF. The chain links TRBV5-4 to TRBJ2-7; D may be TRBD2 (5 bases). Germline CDR1 and CDR2: SGHNT and YYREEE (reference sequence). V shed 0 bases and J shed 3 bases, with 16 bases lying between them. This CDR3 is built from 16 residues.

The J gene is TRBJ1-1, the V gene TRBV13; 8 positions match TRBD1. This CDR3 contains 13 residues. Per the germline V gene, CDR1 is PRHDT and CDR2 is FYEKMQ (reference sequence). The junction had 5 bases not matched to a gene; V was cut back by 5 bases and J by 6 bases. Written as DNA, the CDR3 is TGTGCCAGCAGCCCCCAGGGGGCGCCTGAAGCTTTCTTT. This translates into CASSPQGAPEAFF.

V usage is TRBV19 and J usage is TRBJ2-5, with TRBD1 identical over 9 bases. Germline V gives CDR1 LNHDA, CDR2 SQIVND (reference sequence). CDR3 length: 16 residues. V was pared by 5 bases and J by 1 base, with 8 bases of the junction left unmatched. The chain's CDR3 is CASSPGQGLFQETQYF. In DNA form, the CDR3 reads TGTGCCAGTAGTCCGGGACAGGGCCTTTTCCAAGAGACCCAGTACTTC.

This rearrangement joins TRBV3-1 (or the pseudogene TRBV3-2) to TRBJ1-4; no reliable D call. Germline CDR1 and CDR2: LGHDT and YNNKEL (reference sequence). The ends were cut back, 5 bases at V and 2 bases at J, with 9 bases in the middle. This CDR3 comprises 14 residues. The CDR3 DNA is TGTGCCAGCAGCGTGGGCGGGACTAATGAAAAACTGTTTTTT. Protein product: CASSVGGTNEKLFF.

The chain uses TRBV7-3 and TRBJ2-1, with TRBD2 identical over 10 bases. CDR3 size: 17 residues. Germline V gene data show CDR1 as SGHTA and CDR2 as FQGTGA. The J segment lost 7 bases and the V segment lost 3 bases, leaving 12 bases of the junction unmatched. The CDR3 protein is CASSFSPPAGGENEQFF. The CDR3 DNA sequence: TGTGCCAGCAGCTTTTCCCCCCCAGCGGGGGGGGAGAATGAGCAGTTCTTC.

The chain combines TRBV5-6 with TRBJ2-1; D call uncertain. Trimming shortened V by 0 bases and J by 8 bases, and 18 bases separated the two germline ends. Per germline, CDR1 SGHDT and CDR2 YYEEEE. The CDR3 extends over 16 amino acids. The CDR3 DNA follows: TGTGCCAGCAGCTTGGGTCGCGGCCCCACGTCGGATGAGCAGTTCTTC. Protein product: CASSLGRGPTSDEQFF.

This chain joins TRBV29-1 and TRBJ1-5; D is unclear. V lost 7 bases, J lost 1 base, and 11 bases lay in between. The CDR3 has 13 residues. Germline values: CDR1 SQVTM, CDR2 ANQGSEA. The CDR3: CSARFASNQPQHF. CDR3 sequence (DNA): TGCAGCGCCCGGTTTGCCAGCAATCAGCCCCAGCATTTT. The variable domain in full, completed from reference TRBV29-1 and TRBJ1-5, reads SAVISQKPSRDICQRGTSLTIQCQVDSQVTMMFWYRQQPGQSLTLIATANQGSEATYESGFVIDKFPISRPNLTFSTLTVSNMSPEDSSIYLCSARFASNQPQHFGDGTRLSIL.

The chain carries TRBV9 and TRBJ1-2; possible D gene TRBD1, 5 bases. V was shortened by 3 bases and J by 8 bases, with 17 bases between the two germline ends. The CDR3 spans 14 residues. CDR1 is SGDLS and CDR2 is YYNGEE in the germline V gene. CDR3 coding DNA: TGTGCCAGCAGCGCCATTAACTCAGGGTTCGGCTACACCTTC. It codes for CASSAINSGFGYTF.